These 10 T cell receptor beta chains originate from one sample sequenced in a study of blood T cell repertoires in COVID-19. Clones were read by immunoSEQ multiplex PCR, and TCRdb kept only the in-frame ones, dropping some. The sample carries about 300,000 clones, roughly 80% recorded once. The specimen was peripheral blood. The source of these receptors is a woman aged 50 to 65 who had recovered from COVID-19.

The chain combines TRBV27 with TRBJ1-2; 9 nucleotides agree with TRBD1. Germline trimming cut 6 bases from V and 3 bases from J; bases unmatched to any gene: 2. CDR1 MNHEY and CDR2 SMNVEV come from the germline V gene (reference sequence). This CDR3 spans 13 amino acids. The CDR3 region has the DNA TGTGCCAGCAGCAGGACAGGGGACTATGGCTACACCTTC. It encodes CASSRTGDYGYTF.

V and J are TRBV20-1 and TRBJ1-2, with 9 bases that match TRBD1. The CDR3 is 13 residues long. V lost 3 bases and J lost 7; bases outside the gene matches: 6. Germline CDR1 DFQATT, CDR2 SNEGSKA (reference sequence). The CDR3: CSASAGTGTGYTF. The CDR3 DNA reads TGCAGTGCTAGTGCCGGGACAGGGACTGGCTACACCTTC.

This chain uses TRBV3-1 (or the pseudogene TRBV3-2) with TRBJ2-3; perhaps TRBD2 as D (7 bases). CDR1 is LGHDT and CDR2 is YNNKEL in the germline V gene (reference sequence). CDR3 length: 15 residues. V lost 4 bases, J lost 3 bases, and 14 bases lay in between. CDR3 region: CASSPRGGGTDTQYF. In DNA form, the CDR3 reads TGTGCCAGCAGCCCAAGAGGGGGGGGGACAGATACGCAGTATTTT.

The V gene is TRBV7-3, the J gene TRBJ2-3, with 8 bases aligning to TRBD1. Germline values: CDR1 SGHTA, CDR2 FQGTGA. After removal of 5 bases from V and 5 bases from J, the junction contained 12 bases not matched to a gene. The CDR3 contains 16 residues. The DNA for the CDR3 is TGTGCCAGCAGCCCCCAGGGGGCGGGTACGGTAGATACGCAGTATTTT. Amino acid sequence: CASSPQGAGTVDTQYF.

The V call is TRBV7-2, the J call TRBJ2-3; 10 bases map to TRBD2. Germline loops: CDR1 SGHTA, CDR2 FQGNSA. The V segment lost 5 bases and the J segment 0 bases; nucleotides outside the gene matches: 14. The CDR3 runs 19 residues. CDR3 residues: CASSGILSGRTSSTDTQYF. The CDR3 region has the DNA TGTGCCAGCAGCGGAATCCTTAGCGGGAGGACCTCTAGCACAGATACGCAGTATTTT.

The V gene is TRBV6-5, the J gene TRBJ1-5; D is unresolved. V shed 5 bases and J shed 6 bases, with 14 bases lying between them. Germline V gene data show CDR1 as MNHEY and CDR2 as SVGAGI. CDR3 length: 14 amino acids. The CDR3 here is CASSSRSVSQPQHF. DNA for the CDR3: TGTGCCAGCAGTAGTAGATCGGTTAGTCAGCCCCAGCATTTT.

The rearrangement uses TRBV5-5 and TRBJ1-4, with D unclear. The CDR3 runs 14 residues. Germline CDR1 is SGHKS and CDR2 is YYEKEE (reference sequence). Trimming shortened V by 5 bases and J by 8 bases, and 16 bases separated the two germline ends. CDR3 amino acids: CASRSSWGDEKLFF. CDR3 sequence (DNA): TGTGCCAGCAGATCGTCTTGGGGAGACGAAAAACTGTTTTTT.

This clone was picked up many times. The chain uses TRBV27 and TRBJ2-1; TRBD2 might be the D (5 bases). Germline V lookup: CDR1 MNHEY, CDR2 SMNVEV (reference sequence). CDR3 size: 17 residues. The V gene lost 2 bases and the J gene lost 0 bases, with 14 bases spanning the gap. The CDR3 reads CASSLRVSGSSYNEQFF. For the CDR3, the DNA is TGTGCCAGCAGTTTACGGGTGAGCGGAAGCTCCTACAATGAGCAGTTCTTC.

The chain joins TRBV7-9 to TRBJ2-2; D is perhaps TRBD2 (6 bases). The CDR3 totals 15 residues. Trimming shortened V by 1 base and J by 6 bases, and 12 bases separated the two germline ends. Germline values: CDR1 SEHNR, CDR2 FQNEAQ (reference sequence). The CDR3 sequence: CASSLGWTGAGELFF. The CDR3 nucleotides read TGTGCCAGCAGCTTAGGTTGGACGGGGGCCGGGGAGCTGTTTTTT.

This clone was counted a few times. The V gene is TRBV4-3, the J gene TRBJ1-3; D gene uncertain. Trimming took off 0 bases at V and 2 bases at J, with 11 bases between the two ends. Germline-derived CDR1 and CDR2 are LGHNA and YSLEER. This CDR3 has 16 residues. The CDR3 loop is CASSQELSHAGNTIYF. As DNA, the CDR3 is TGCGCCAGCAGCCAAGAACTGAGTCACGCTGGAAACACCATATATTTT.